One and the same sample provided the 18 T cell receptor beta chains below, sequenced in a study of T cell repertoires in cytomegalovirus infection. TCRdb independently ran MiXCR on the reads; one entry per CDR3 protein. The sample shows 200,000 to 300,000 distinct CDR3 sequences, approximately 9% of them seen only once. The sample consisted of PBMCs. The receptors shown here come from a human donor in good health (CMV status not recorded). Some clones in this sample may be carry-over from other donors' samples.

This clonotype has ten or more counts. The V call is TRBV11-3, the J call TRBJ1-1, with TRBD1 identical over 8 bases. Germline V gene sequence: CDR1 SGHNT, CDR2 YENEEA. V shed 1 base and J 10 bases; nucleotides not matched to a gene: 11. The CDR3 spans 15 residues. CDR3 residues: CASSLALGQGQSAFF. In DNA, the CDR3 is TGTGCCAGCAGCTTAGCCCTCGGACAGGGACAGTCAGCTTTCTTT.

This clonotype was detected ten times or more. V usage is TRBV7-9 and J usage is TRBJ1-6; 7 nucleotides line up with TRBD1. The CDR3 has 14 amino acids. V shed 2 bases and J 9 bases; nucleotides not matched to a gene: 4. Germline assignment: CDR1 SEHNR and CDR2 FQNEAQ (reference sequence). Written as DNA, the CDR3 is TGTGCCAGCAGCTTAACAGGGGTCGCTTCACCCCTCCACTTT. Its protein is CASSLTGVASPLHF.

This clonotype came up many times. This chain joins TRBV7-2 and TRBJ1-2; 7 nucleotides agree with TRBD1. The CDR3 spans 14 residues. Trimming at V came to 5 bases and at J to 1 base, leaving 4 bases not matched to a gene. Germline values: CDR1 SGHTA, CDR2 FQGNSA. The CDR3 loop is CASSPGQNNYGYTF. The DNA for the CDR3 is TGTGCCAGCAGCCCGGGACAGAATAACTATGGCTACACCTTC.

This clonotype was picked up many times. J is TRBJ2-1 and V is TRBV6-6; D may be TRBD1 (6 bases). There are 13 residues in the CDR3. Germline assignment: CDR1 MNHNY and CDR2 SVGAGI (reference sequence). Trimming pared 6 bases from V and 6 bases from J, leaving 12 bases between. The CDR3 nucleotides read TGTGCCAGCAGCGCGGACAGACTCAATGAGCAGTTCTTC. Translation: CASSADRLNEQFF.

This clonotype has at least ten counts. This chain connects TRBV7-8 to TRBJ1-3, with 7 bases that match TRBD1. This CDR3 has 14 residues. With 5 bases clipped from V and 2 bases from J, the junction kept 3 bases outside the gene matches. Germline loops: CDR1 SGHVS, CDR2 FQNEAQ. This CDR3 reads CASSADRAGNTIYF. The CDR3 DNA sequence: TGTGCCAGCAGCGCAGACAGGGCTGGAAACACCATATATTTT.

This clonotype appeared a few times. The V gene is TRBV20-1, the J gene TRBJ2-1, with a weak D call TRBD1 (6 bases). CDR1 and CDR2 from the germline V gene are DFQATT and SNEGSKA (reference sequence). CDR3 length: 16 residues. V dropped 5 bases and J dropped 2 bases, with 19 bases sitting between them. The CDR3 region has the DNA TGCAGTGCTCGCGATGTGGACAGCCCGACCTACAATGAGCAGTTCTTC. It codes for CSARDVDSPTYNEQFF.

This clonotype occurred many times. The junction departs from germline at one end; a sequencing error may be responsible. The chain links TRBV7-9 to TRBJ1-4; D unresolved. Germline V lookup: CDR1 SEHNR, CDR2 FQNEAQ (reference sequence). The CDR3 spans 12 residues. Here the CDR3 reads CASTLSGEMVFF. The CDR3 nucleotides read TGTGCCAGCACCTTAAGCGGGGAAATGGTGTTTTTT.

This clonotype was recorded at least ten times. The chain carries TRBV7-2 and TRBJ2-1, with 11 bases aligning to TRBD2. The ends lost 2 bases at V and 8 bases at J; junction bases unmatched: 11. Germline assignment: CDR1 SGHTA and CDR2 FQGNSA. This CDR3 is built from 17 residues. CDR3 sequence: CASSLMALAGAVYEQFF. For the CDR3, the DNA is TGTGCCAGCAGCTTAATGGCACTAGCGGGAGCTGTTTATGAGCAGTTCTTC. The full variable domain, its missing parts supplied by reference TRBV7-2 and TRBJ2-1, is GAGVSQSPSNKVTEKGKDVELRCDPISGHTALYWYRQSLGQGLEFLIYFQGNSAPDKSGLPSDRFSAERTGGSVSTLTIQRTQQEDSAVYLCASSLMALAGAVYEQFFGPGTRLTVL.

The V and J genes are TRBV19 and TRBJ1-1; 8 nucleotides align to TRBD1. The germline V gene has CDR1 LNHDA and CDR2 SQIVND (reference sequence). The V gene end was trimmed by 5 bases and the J gene end by 5 bases; junction bases not matched to a gene: 7. The CDR3 spans 14 residues. The CDR3 coding sequence is TGTGCCAGTAGTGCCCCTGGACAGGGAACTGAAGCTTTCTTT. Translation: CASSAPGQGTEAFF.

This clonotype has ten or more counts. The V gene is TRBV7-2, the J gene TRBJ2-7; 9 bases map to TRBD2. After removal of 4 bases from V and 9 bases from J, the junction contained 7 bases not matched to a gene. The CDR3 runs 13 residues. Per germline, CDR1 SGHTA and CDR2 FQGNSA. CDR3 coding DNA: TGTGCCAGCAGCTCCAGCGGGAGGCTGGGGCAGTACTTC. This encodes CASSSSGRLGQYF. Variable domain in full (rest from reference TRBV7-2 and TRBJ2-7): GAGVSQSPSNKVTEKGKDVELRCDPISGHTALYWYRQSLGQGLEFLIYFQGNSAPDKSGLPSDRFSAERTGGSVSTLTIQRTQQEDSAVYLCASSSSGRLGQYFGPGTRLTVT.

This clonotype came up a few times. The J gene is TRBJ2-5, the V gene TRBV5-1; D unclear. Germline V gene data show CDR1 as SGHRS and CDR2 as YFSETQ. Trimming removed 0 bases at V and 4 bases at J, with 10 bases between. The CDR3 totals 14 residues. CDR3 sequence (DNA): TGCGCCAGCAGCTTGGTTGTGGGCCGAGAGACCCAGTACTTC. Residues: CASSLVVGRETQYF.

There are many counts of this clonotype. The CDR3 protein is CASSVIGGMDYGYTF. The CDR3 region has the DNA TGTGCCAGCAGCGTAATAGGGGGGATGGACTATGGCTACACCTTC. The gene calls are TRBV7-9 and TRBJ1-2, with D tentatively TRBD1 (6 bases). The CDR3 is 15 residues long. CDR1 is SEHNR, CDR2 FQNEAQ, per germline (reference sequence). Trimming cost V 5 bases and J 3 bases, with 16 bases left between them.

Details on this clonotype: Given a much more abundant clone one base away, this may be a read error. The J gene is TRBJ2-7, the V gene TRBV7-2, with D perhaps being TRBD1 or TRBD2 (5 bases each). The CDR3 extends over 16 amino acids. Per the germline V gene, CDR1 is SGHTA and CDR2 is FQGNSA. This chain's CDR3 is CVSSPRSGGSYYEQYF. CDR3 in DNA: TGTGTCAGCAGCCCTCGAAGTGGGGGTTCCTACTACGAGCAGTACTTC.

This clonotype was seen at least ten times. This chain connects TRBV7-2 to TRBJ2-3, with TRBD2 matching over 8 bases. This CDR3 spans 17 amino acids. CDR1 SGHTA and CDR2 FQGNSA come from the germline V gene. Trimming took 1 base from V and 2 from J; bases not matched to a gene: 8. CDR3 amino acids: CASSLEGLAGFTDTQYF. The CDR3 nucleotides are TGTGCCAGCAGCTTAGAGGGTCTAGCGGGTTTCACAGATACGCAGTATTTT.

This clonotype was observed at least ten times. The V and J genes are TRBV7-2 and TRBJ2-3; possibly TRBD1 or TRBD2 for D (6 bases each). Germline V gene data show CDR1 as SGHTA and CDR2 as FQGNSA. The CDR3 has 13 amino acids. V was pared by 5 bases and J by 5 bases, with 11 bases between. The CDR3 bases are TGTGCCAGCAGCCAAGGGGGGCGAGATACGCAGTATTTT. Translation gives CASSQGGRDTQYF.

This clonotype was found many times. The V call is TRBV6-5, the J call TRBJ1-6, with D unresolved. The germline V gene has CDR1 MNHEY and CDR2 SVGAGI. Trimming removed 4 bases from V and 7 bases from J, with 14 bases in between. The CDR3 loop spans 15 amino acids. This CDR3 is CASSLSLIGNSPLHF. CDR3 DNA: TGTGCCAGCAGTTTGAGCCTCATAGGGAATTCACCCCTCCACTTT.

In this sample, this clonotype turned up many times. This chain links TRBV19 with TRBJ2-1; D may be TRBD2 (6 bases). This CDR3 contains 16 residues. Germline CDR1 LNHDA, CDR2 SQIVND (reference sequence). Trimming took 5 bases from V and 8 from J, leaving 22 bases between them. In nucleotides, the CDR3 is TGTGCCAGTAGTCCTCGCGGGATGAGGGGTGGGGATGAGCAGTTCTTC. Translated: CASSPRGMRGGDEQFF.

This clonotype was counted at least ten times. The chain carries TRBV28 and TRBJ2-5; 11 positions agree with TRBD1. Germline V CDR1 and CDR2: MDHEN, SYDVKM. This CDR3 spans 13 amino acids. Trimming at V came to 8 bases and at J to 4 bases, leaving 3 bases not matched to a gene. The CDR3 spells CASGTGGRETQYF. DNA for the CDR3: TGTGCCAGCGGGACAGGGGGTAGAGAGACCCAGTACTTC.